One T cell receptor (beta chain) is described in this entry. This sample is part of a study of shared clonotypes between healthy human individuals. The data were produced by immunoSEQ multiplex PCR, yet TCRdb's version contains in-frame clones alone and is incomplete. The sample has approximately 320,000 clones; under 80% are singletons. Free of recent acute infections or vaccinations, the donors were healthy HIV-negative adults. The CDR3 loop spans 13 amino acids. Per germline, CDR1 SGHAT and CDR2 FQNNGV. Trimming left V 2 bases short and J 8 bases short, with 13 bases between. The V and J genes are TRBV11-2 and TRBJ2-7; TRBD2 might be the D (6 bases). The origin of this receptor is a man aged 25 to 40 in good health. Sequencing used memory CD4+ T cells sorted from blood. Sample subset: CD45RA-negative fraction. CDR3 protein: CASSLRGTYQQYF. CDR3 bases: TGTGCCAGCAGCTTAAGAGGGACTTACCAGCAGTACTTC.